This TCR beta chain was identified in a study of PD-L1 blockade in urothelial cancer. The overall study: Administration of atezolizumab to patients began in about 2014, at 1,200 mg intravenously every 3 weeks. Blood gave a median roughly 150,000 T cells.

Germline CDR1 is LGHNA and CDR2 is YSLEER. The CDR3 spans 14 residues. V lost 0 bases, J lost 4 bases, and 9 bases lay in between. Each PCR had synthetic TCR analog templates added to it as a spike-in. Produced via immunoSEQ multiplex PCR; TCRdb's table is partial and in-frame only. The profile shows approximately 79,000 clones, roughly nine tenths of them singletons. This TCR was recovered from a woman in her seventies with urothelial cancer. The chain has TRBV4-3 and TRBJ2-5; D is undetermined. The starting material was PBMCs, obtained around atezolizumab (anti-PD-L1) treatment. The CDR3 DNA reads as TGCGCCAGCAGCCAAGATCCCAGGTCAGAGACCCAGTACTTC. Amino acid sequence: CASSQDPRSETQYF.